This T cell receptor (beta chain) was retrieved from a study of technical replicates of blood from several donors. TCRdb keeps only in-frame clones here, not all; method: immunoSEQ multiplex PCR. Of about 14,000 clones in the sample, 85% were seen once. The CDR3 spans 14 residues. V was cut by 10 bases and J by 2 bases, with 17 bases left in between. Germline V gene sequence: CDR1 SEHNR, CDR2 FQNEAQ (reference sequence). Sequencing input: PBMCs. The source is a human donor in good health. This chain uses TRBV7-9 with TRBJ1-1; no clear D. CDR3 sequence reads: CANIPDWINTEAFF. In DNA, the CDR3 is TGTGCCAACATCCCAGACTGGATTAACACTGAAGCTTTCTTT.